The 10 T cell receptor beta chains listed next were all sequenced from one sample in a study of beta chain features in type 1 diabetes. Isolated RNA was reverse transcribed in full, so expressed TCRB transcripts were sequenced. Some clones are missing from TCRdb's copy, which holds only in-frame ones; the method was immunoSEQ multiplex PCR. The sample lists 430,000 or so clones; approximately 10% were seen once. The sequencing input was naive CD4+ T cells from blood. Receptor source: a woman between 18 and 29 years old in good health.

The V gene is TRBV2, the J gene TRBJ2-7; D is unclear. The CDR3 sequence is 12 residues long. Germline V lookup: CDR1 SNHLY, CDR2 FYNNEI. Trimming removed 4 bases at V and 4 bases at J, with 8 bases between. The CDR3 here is CASSGLTYEQYV. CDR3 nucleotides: TGTGCCAGCAGTGGACTGACATACGAGCAGTACGTC.

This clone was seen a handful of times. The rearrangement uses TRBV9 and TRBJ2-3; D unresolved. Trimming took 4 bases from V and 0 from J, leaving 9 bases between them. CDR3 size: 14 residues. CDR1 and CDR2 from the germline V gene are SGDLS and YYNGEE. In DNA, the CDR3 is TGTGCCAGCAGCCTACAGACGAGCACAGATACGCAGTATTTT. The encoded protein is CASSLQTSTDTQYF.

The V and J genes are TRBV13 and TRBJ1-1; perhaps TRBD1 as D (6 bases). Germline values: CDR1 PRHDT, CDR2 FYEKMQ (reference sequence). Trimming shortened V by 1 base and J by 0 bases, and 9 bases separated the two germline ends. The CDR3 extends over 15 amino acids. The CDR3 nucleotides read TGTGCCAGCAGCTTAGAGGGGGAGATGAACACTGAAGCTTTCTTT. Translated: CASSLEGEMNTEAFF.

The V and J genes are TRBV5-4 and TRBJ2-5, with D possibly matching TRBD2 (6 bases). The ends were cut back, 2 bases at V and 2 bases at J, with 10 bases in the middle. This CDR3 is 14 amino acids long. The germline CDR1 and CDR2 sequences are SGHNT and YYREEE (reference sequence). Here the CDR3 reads CASSLFGRQETQYF. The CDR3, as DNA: TGTGCCAGCAGCTTATTCGGGAGACAAGAGACCCAGTACTTC.

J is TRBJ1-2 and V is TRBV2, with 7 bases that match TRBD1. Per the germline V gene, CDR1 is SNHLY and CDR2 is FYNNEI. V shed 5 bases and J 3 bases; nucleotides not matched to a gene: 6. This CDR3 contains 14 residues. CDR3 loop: CASSTNRGDYGYTF. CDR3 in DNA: TGTGCCAGCAGTACCAACAGGGGTGACTATGGCTACACCTTC.

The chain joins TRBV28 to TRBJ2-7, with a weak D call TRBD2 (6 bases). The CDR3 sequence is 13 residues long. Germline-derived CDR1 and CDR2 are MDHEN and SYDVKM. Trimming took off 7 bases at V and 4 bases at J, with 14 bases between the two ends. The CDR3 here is CASKAQGGYEQYV. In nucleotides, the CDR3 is TGTGCCAGCAAGGCCCAGGGAGGATACGAGCAGTACGTC.

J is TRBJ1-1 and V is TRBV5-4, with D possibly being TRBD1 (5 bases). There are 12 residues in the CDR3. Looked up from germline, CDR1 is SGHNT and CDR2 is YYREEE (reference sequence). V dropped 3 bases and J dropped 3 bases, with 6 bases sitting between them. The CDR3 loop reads CASSSGYTEAFF. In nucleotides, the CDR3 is TGTGCCAGCAGCTCAGGGTACACTGAAGCTTTCTTT.

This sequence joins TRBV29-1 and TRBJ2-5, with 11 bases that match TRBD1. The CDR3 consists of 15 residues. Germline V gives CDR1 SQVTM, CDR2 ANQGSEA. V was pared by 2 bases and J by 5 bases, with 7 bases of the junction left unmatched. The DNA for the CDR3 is TGCAGCGTTGAACGTGGACAGGGGGCAGATGAGACCCAGTACTTC. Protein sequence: CSVERGQGADETQYF. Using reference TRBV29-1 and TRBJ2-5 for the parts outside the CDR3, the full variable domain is SAVISQKPSRDICQRGTSLTIQCQVDSQVTMMFWYRQQPGQSLTLIATANQGSEATYESGFVIDKFPISRPNLTFSTLTVSNMSPEDSSIYLCSVERGQGADETQYFGPGTRLLVL.

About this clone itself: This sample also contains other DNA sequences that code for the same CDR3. The CDR3 loop reads CASSLGKQETQYF. Written as DNA, the CDR3 is TGTGCCAGCAGCTTGGGCAAGCAAGAGACCCAGTACTTC. This chain links TRBV7-9 with TRBJ2-5; D ambiguous. The germline CDR1 and CDR2 sequences are SEHNR and FQNEAQ (reference sequence). V lost 3 bases, J lost 2 bases, and 7 bases lay in between. The CDR3 consists of 13 residues.

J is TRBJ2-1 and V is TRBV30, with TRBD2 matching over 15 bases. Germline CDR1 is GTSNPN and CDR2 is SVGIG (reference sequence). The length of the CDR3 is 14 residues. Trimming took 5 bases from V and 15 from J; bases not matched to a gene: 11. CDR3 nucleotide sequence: TGTGCCTGGGCGCGTGGACTAGCGGGAGGGCCTCCGTTCTTC. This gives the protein CAWARGLAGGPPFF.